This T cell receptor beta chain derives from a study of cytomegalovirus exposure and HLA in healthy donors. Vbeta (60) and Jbeta (13) primers were used in the PCR. The protocol was immunoSEQ multiplex PCR, while the TCRdb copy is restricted to in-frame clones and leaves out a portion. This sample carries under 150,000 clones, roughly 88% of them seen once, and the ten largest clones take 1.5% to 2%. On this clone: Other DNA sequences in the same sample also yield this CDR3.

With 3 bases clipped from V and 7 bases from J, the junction kept 0 bases outside the gene matches. The CDR3 totals 13 residues. Looked up from germline, CDR1 is LGHNA and CDR2 is YSLEER. The receptor was isolated from a boy between 5 and 17 years old in good health and CMV-seronegative. The chain employs TRBV4-3 and TRBJ1-5, with 10 nucleotides matching TRBD1. Material for sequencing was PBMCs. This chain's CDR3 is CASSQDRGQPQHF. The DNA for the CDR3 is TGCGCCAGCAGCCAGGACAGGGGGCAGCCCCAGCATTTT.